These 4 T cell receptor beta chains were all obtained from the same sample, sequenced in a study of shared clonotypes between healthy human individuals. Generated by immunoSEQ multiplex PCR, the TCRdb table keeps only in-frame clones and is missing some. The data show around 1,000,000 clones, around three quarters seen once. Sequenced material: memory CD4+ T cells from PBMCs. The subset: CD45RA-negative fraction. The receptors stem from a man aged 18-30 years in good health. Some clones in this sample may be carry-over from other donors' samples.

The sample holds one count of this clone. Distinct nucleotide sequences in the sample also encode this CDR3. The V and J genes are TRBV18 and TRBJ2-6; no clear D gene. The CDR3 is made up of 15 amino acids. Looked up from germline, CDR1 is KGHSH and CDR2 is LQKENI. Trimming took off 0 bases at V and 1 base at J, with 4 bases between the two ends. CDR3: CASSPPDSGANVLTF. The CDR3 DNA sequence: TGTGCCAGCTCACCACCGGATTCTGGGGCCAACGTCCTGACTTTC.

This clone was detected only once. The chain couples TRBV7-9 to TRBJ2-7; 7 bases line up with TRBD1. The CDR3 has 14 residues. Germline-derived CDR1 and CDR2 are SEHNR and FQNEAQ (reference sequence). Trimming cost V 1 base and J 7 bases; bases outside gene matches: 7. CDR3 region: CASSLVQGSEEQYF. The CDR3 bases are TGTGCCAGCAGCTTAGTACAGGGGAGCGAGGAGCAGTACTTC.

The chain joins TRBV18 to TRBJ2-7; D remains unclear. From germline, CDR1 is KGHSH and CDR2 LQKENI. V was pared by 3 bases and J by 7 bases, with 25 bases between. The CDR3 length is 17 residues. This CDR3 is CASSPPVGEMLWGEQYF. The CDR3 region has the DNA TGTGCCAGCTCACCCCCGGTCGGCGAAATGCTTTGGGGTGAGCAGTACTTC.

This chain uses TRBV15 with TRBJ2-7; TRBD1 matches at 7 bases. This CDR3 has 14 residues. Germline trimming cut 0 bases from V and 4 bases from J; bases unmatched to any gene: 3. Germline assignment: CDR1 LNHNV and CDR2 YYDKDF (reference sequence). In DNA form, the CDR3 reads TGTGCCACCAGCAGAGAGGGGACAGTGTACGAGCAGTACTTC. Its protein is CATSREGTVYEQYF.